These 18 T cell receptor beta chains share one sample of origin, sequenced in a study of blood T cell repertoires in COVID-19. Clones were sequenced by immunoSEQ multiplex PCR, and TCRdb holds only the in-frame ones, with some missing. The data hold around 250,000 clones, with about 89% observed a single time. Sequenced: peripheral blood. The origin of the receptors is a woman aged 55-69 years who had recovered from COVID-19.

The chain is built from TRBV2 and TRBJ2-4; tentative D call: TRBD1 (6 bases). Germline loops: CDR1 SNHLY, CDR2 FYNNEI. CDR3 length: 15 residues. V was pared by 4 bases and J by 0 bases, with 10 bases between. The CDR3 spells CASSAGVIAKNIQYF. The DNA of the CDR3 is TGTGCCAGCAGTGCAGGGGTAATAGCCAAAAACATTCAGTACTTC.

The V call is TRBV6-5, the J call TRBJ1-2; 10 bases line up with TRBD1. The CDR3 extends over 15 amino acids. The J segment lost 4 bases and the V segment lost 5 bases, leaving 7 bases of the junction unmatched. The germline V gene encodes CDR1 MNHEY and CDR2 SVGAGI. The CDR3 DNA follows: TGTGCCAGCAGTATCGACAGGGGGCGAGTCTATGGCTACACCTTC. Translation: CASSIDRGRVYGYTF.

V usage is TRBV11-3 and J usage is TRBJ2-2, with 7 bases identical to TRBD2. Germline CDR1 and CDR2: SGHNT and YENEEA. J was trimmed by 3 bases and V by 5 bases; bases with no gene match: 6. This CDR3 spans 15 amino acids. For the CDR3, the DNA is TGTGCCAGCAGCGAGGGCGGGGGATACACCGGGGAGCTGTTTTTT. Amino acids: CASSEGGGYTGELFF.

The gene calls are TRBV29-1 and TRBJ1-4, with 8 bases identical to TRBD1. Germline V lookup: CDR1 SQVTM, CDR2 ANQGSEA. The ends lost 4 bases at V and 6 bases at J; junction bases unmatched: 4. The CDR3 consists of 13 residues. This chain's CDR3 is CSVGTGRYEKLFF. The CDR3 DNA reads TGCAGCGTTGGGACAGGGCGGTATGAAAAACTGTTTTTT.

The chain has TRBV7-2 and TRBJ2-1; TRBD1 matches 10 bases. The CDR3 has 15 amino acids. Per germline, CDR1 SGHTA and CDR2 FQGNSA. V lost 0 bases, J lost 6 bases, and 2 bases stayed unmatched. The CDR3 reads CASSLAGQGRNEQFF. CDR3 DNA sequence: TGTGCCAGCAGCTTAGCGGGACAGGGGCGCAATGAGCAGTTCTTC.

This sequence joins TRBV5-1 and TRBJ2-7, with D hard to call. V was cut by 1 base and J by 1 base, with 3 bases left in between. The CDR3 has 12 residues. Germline CDR1 reads SGHRS; CDR2 reads YFSETQ. The DNA for the CDR3 is TGCGCCAGCAGCTTGCCGTCCTACGAGCAGTACTTC. This codes for CASSLPSYEQYF.

The chain joins TRBV7-6 to TRBJ2-1; no definite D call. Germline V lookup: CDR1 SGHVS, CDR2 FNYEAQ. Trimming pared 8 bases from V and 6 bases from J, leaving 8 bases between. This CDR3 region has 11 residues. In nucleotides, the CDR3 is TGTGCCAGCGGAAGGAGCAATGAGCAGTTCTTC. Amino acid sequence: CASGRSNEQFF.

The genes are TRBV2 and TRBJ1-1; D ambiguous. Trimming pared 7 bases from V and 0 bases from J, leaving 9 bases between. CDR3 length: 13 residues. Germline CDR1 SNHLY, CDR2 FYNNEI. As DNA, the CDR3 is TGTGCCAGCAAGCCCAACTTGAACACTGAAGCTTTCTTT. This sequence encodes CASKPNLNTEAFF.

CDR3 in DNA: TGCGCCAGCAGCTTGTGGGGACAGGGGGTAGATGGCTACACCTTC. Its translation: CASSLWGQGVDGYTF. The chain employs TRBV5-1 and TRBJ1-2; 11 bases match TRBD1. The CDR3 is made up of 15 amino acids. The V segment lost 1 base and the J segment 6 bases; nucleotides outside the gene matches: 5. The V gene's germline CDR1 is SGHRS and CDR2 YFSETQ. Full variable domain (missing parts from reference TRBV5-1 and TRBJ1-2): KAGVTQTPRYLIKTRGQQVTLSCSPISGHRSVSWYQQTPGQGLQFLFEYFSETQRNKGNFPGRFSGRQFSNSRSEMNVSTLELGDSALYLCASSLWGQGVDGYTFGSGTRLTVV.

This chain joins TRBV27 and TRBJ2-7; D might be TRBD1 (6 bases). Germline V gene sequence: CDR1 MNHEY, CDR2 SMNVEV (reference sequence). V was trimmed by 9 bases and J by 4 bases, leaving 13 bases between them. The CDR3 totals 12 residues. CDR3: CASATGQYEQYF. The CDR3 DNA reads as TGTGCCAGTGCAACAGGGCAGTACGAGCAGTACTTC.

J is TRBJ2-3 and V is TRBV5-1; 7 nucleotides agree with TRBD1. V lost 3 bases to trimming and J lost 2 bases; unmatched junction nucleotides: 9. The CDR3 is 16 residues long. Germline lookup yields CDR1 SGHRS and CDR2 YFSETQ. CDR3 nucleotide sequence: TGCGCCAGCAGCTACCGACAGGGCGCCTTCACAGATACGCAGTATTTT. Translating gives CASSYRQGAFTDTQYF.

The V call is TRBV4-3, the J call TRBJ2-1, with D possibly being TRBD1 (6 bases). The CDR3 is made up of 15 amino acids. Germline V gene data show CDR1 as LGHNA and CDR2 as YSLEER. The germline V and J ends were trimmed by 2 bases and 3 bases, with 11 bases remaining between them. CDR3 coding DNA: TGCGCCAGCAGCCAACGACAGGATTACTACAATGAGCAGTTCTTC. It encodes CASSQRQDYYNEQFF.

The chain employs TRBV19 and TRBJ1-6; 7 positions agree with TRBD1. Trimming removed 9 bases from V and 0 bases from J; junction bases left unmatched: 11. Germline CDR1 LNHDA, CDR2 SQIVND (reference sequence). This CDR3 spans 17 amino acids. In nucleotides, the CDR3 is TGTGCCAGCGCCCAGACAGGGCCGAGCTCCTATAATTCACCCCTCCACTTT. It encodes CASAQTGPSSYNSPLHF. Complete variable domain (other parts from reference TRBV19 and TRBJ1-6): DGGITQSPKYLFRKEGQNVTLSCEQNLNHDAMYWYRQDPGQGLRLIYYSQIVNDFQKGDIAEGYSVSREKKESFPLTVTSAQKNPTAFYLCASAQTGPSSYNSPLHFGNGTRLTVT.

For the CDR3, the DNA is TGTGCCAGCAGCCGAAGACAGGGGGCCACCGGGGAGCTGTTTTTT. Translation: CASSRRQGATGELFF. This chain connects TRBV7-8 to TRBJ2-2; 10 nucleotides agree with TRBD1. The CDR3 consists of 15 residues. Germline CDR1 and CDR2: SGHVS and FQNEAQ. Trimming at V came to 5 bases and at J to 4 bases, leaving 4 bases not matched to a gene. The variable domain in full, completed from reference TRBV7-8 and TRBJ2-2, reads GAGVSQSPRYKVAKRGQDVALRCDPISGHVSLFWYQQALGQGPEFLTYFQNEAQLDKSGLPSDRFFAERPEGSVSTLKIQRTQQEDSAVYLCASSRRQGATGELFFGEGSRLTVL.

J is TRBJ2-3 and V is TRBV28, with TRBD2 matching over 7 bases. V lost 4 bases, J lost 2 bases, and 9 bases stayed unmatched. The CDR3 totals 16 residues. The V gene's germline CDR1 is MDHEN and CDR2 SYDVKM. CDR3 sequence (DNA): TGTGCCAGCAGTTCCAGACTAGCTGGGCCCACAGATACGCAGTATTTT. This translates into CASSSRLAGPTDTQYF.

V and J are TRBV28 and TRBJ2-3; TRBD2 matches 12 bases. The CDR3 consists of 17 residues. The J segment lost 6 bases and the V segment lost 3 bases, leaving 10 bases of the junction unmatched. Germline lookup yields CDR1 MDHEN and CDR2 SYDVKM. CDR3 DNA sequence: TGTGCCAGCAGTTTGGGTCTAGCGGGGGGGCCAGGGGATACGCAGTATTTT. Protein sequence: CASSLGLAGGPGDTQYF.

The CDR3, as DNA: TGTGCCAGTAGTATACCTGGCGGAGCTAACTATGGCTACACCTTC. Translating gives CASSIPGGANYGYTF. The rearrangement joins TRBV19 to TRBJ1-2; D call uncertain. CDR3 length: 15 residues. V lost 2 bases and J lost 0, with 10 bases in between. Germline values: CDR1 LNHDA, CDR2 SQIVND (reference sequence).

This clone was observed a handful of times. V gene TRBV4-3 combines with J gene TRBJ1-1; TRBD1 aligns across 7 bases. Germline V lookup: CDR1 LGHNA, CDR2 YSLEER. This CDR3 is 13 amino acids long. Trimming removed 4 bases from V and 6 bases from J; junction bases left unmatched: 5. The CDR3 is CASSPLGTAEAFF. The CDR3 DNA sequence: TGCGCCAGCAGCCCTCTCGGGACAGCTGAAGCTTTCTTT.